The 14 T cell receptor beta chains below all came from one sample that was sequenced in a study of cytomegalovirus exposure and HLA in healthy donors. TCRdb keeps only in-frame clones here, not all; method: immunoSEQ multiplex PCR. The table lists more than 300,000 clones, about nine tenths of them singletons. The sequenced sample was PBMCs. The receptors shown here come from a woman younger than 35 in good health and CMV-seronegative.

The genes are TRBV29-1 and TRBJ2-7; TRBD1 agrees at 10 bases. Germline CDR1 and CDR2: SQVTM and ANQGSEA. V was clipped by 6 bases and J by 3 bases; unmatched bases: 8. This CDR3 contains 14 residues. The CDR3 region has the DNA TGCAGCGTCTATCCCGGGACAGGGGACTACGAGCAGTACTTC. Its protein is CSVYPGTGDYEQYF.

About this clone: Other DNA sequences in the sample encode the same CDR3. This chain connects TRBV5-1 to TRBJ2-1; TRBD1 agrees at 7 bases. The CDR3 is 14 amino acids. Trimming took 4 bases from V and 0 from J; bases not matched to a gene: 1. CDR1 and CDR2 (germline): SGHRS, YFSETQ. The CDR3 bases are TGCGCCAGCAGCCCAGGGGGCTCCTACAATGAGCAGTTCTTC. This gives the protein CASSPGGSYNEQFF.

As to this clone: This same CDR3 is encoded by further DNA sequences in the sample. The V call is TRBV4-3, the J call TRBJ1-2, with D tentatively TRBD1 (5 bases). Trimming shortened V by 0 bases and J by 2 bases, and 10 bases separated the two germline ends. CDR1 and CDR2 (germline): LGHNA, YSLEER. The CDR3 sequence is 15 residues long. The CDR3 loop reads CASSQEGQGNYGYTF. CDR3 in DNA: TGCGCCAGCAGCCAAGAGGGGCAGGGCAACTATGGCTACACCTTC.

The V gene is TRBV18, the J gene TRBJ2-1, with 11 bases that match TRBD2. Germline loops: CDR1 KGHSH, CDR2 LQKENI. The CDR3 is 13 amino acids. J was trimmed by 10 bases and V by 3 bases; bases with no gene match: 2. The CDR3 DNA reads as TGTGCCAGCTCACCCGGGACTAGCGGCGAGCAGTTCTTC. It codes for CASSPGTSGEQFF.

This sequence joins TRBV7-2 and TRBJ2-1, with D uncertain. This CDR3 spans 14 amino acids. V was pared by 1 base and J by 3 bases, with 7 bases between. Germline V gene data show CDR1 as SGHTA and CDR2 as FQGNSA. CDR3 in amino acids: CASSLENYYNEQFF. The CDR3 DNA follows: TGTGCCAGCAGCTTAGAAAACTACTACAATGAGCAGTTCTTC.

The chain carries TRBV25-1 and TRBJ2-5, with a tentative D call TRBD1 (5 bases). Trimming cost V 3 bases and J 5 bases, with 13 bases left between them. This CDR3 is 14 amino acids long. Germline V gives CDR1 MGHDK, CDR2 SYGVNS. As DNA, the CDR3 is TGTGCCAGCAGTGACGTGTTGGGGCGGGAGACCCAGTACTTC. Its protein is CASSDVLGRETQYF.

About this clone itself: The junction departs from germline at one end; a sequencing error may be responsible. The CDR3 region is CASSPSWGVNEQFF. The CDR3 DNA follows: TGTGCTAGCAGTCCCTCTTGGGGAGTCAATGAGCAGTTCTTC. V gene TRBV7-7 combines with J gene TRBJ2-1; perhaps TRBD2 as D (5 bases). CDR3 size: 14 residues. CDR1 is SSHAT and CDR2 is FNYEAQ in the germline V gene (reference sequence).

The V call is TRBV27, the J call TRBJ2-2; a weak D match, TRBD2 (6 bases). The ends were cut back, 1 base at V and 8 bases at J, with 8 bases in the middle. CDR3 size: 13 residues. Germline assignment: CDR1 MNHEY and CDR2 SMNVEV (reference sequence). This chain's CDR3 is CASSLWGRGELFF. DNA of the CDR3: TGTGCCAGCAGTTTATGGGGGAGGGGGGAGCTGTTTTTT.

This chain uses TRBV18 with TRBJ2-5, with TRBD1 identical over 9 bases. Per germline, CDR1 KGHSH and CDR2 LQKENI. This CDR3 has 13 residues. With V trimmed by 3 bases and J by 7 bases, 3 bases remained unmatched. Here the CDR3 reads CASSPGTGRTQYF. The CDR3, as DNA: TGTGCCAGCTCACCCGGGACAGGGAGGACCCAGTACTTC.

The chain recombines TRBV6-5 with TRBJ1-5, with D possibly TRBD1 on 5 matching bases. The V and J ends lost 6 bases and 5 bases respectively, with 8 bases between them. This CDR3 has 12 amino acids. Per germline, CDR1 MNHEY and CDR2 SVGAGI. The CDR3 loop reads CASRVRDQPQHF. CDR3 coding DNA: TGTGCCAGCAGGGTCAGGGATCAGCCCCAGCATTTT.

The chain combines TRBV19 with TRBJ2-7, with D possibly TRBD1 on 6 matching bases. CDR3 length: 13 amino acids. Per germline, CDR1 LNHDA and CDR2 SQIVND (reference sequence). V was trimmed by 9 bases and J by 6 bases, leaving 18 bases between them. The CDR3 here is CASEGQGFREQYF. CDR3 nucleotides: TGTGCCAGCGAGGGGCAGGGGTTTCGCGAGCAGTACTTC.

The chain joins TRBV27 to TRBJ2-7; D is unclear. The CDR3 has 13 residues. Looked up from germline, CDR1 is MNHEY and CDR2 is SMNVEV (reference sequence). Trimming stripped 5 bases from V and 2 bases from J, with 10 bases between. CDR3 nucleotides: TGTGCCAGCAGTGCAGTGGGCCCCTACGAGCAGTACTTC. Encoded protein: CASSAVGPYEQYF.

V gene TRBV25-1 combines with J gene TRBJ1-1, with D unresolved. Germline lookup yields CDR1 MGHDK and CDR2 SYGVNS. V gave up 5 bases and J gave up 10 bases, with 29 bases separating them. This CDR3 region has 17 residues. In DNA, the CDR3 is TGTGCCAGCAGTTCAGGCCCGACCCTGTTGTTCATCCCAGCAGCTTTCTTT. Protein product: CASSSGPTLLFIPAAFF.

A few counts support this clone. This chain connects TRBV4-1 to TRBJ2-2, with D possibly matching TRBD2 (7 bases). The CDR3 is 14 amino acids. The V end lost 3 bases, the J end lost 9 bases, and 14 bases lay between the germline ends. Germline CDR1 and CDR2: MGHRA and YSYEKL. CDR3 loop: CASSHLGGRRELFF. The CDR3 DNA reads as TGCGCCAGCAGCCATTTGGGGGGGCGTAGGGAGCTGTTTTTT.